This TCR beta chain was observed in a study of blood T cell repertoires in COVID-19. On the study more broadly: Material from acute and convalescent COVID-19 was sourced from the United States, Italy and Spain.

Germline CDR1 LNHDA, CDR2 SQIVND (reference sequence). The CDR3 length is 13 residues. Trimming stripped 1 base from V and 7 bases from J, with 5 bases between. Using immunoSEQ multiplex PCR, the repertoire was profiled, and TCRdb retains in-frame clones only, with some absent. This sample carries about 440,000 clones, about 90% of them seen once, and the ten largest clones take more than 0.55%. The chain uses TRBV19 and TRBJ1-6; D gene ambiguous. Sequencing was done on a sample of PBMCs or T cells enriched from blood (not recorded which). The origin of this receptor is a young man who had recovered from COVID-19. CDR3 bases: TGTGCCAGTAGTATAGGTCGGAATTCACCCCTCCACTTT. Translating gives CASSIGRNSPLHF.